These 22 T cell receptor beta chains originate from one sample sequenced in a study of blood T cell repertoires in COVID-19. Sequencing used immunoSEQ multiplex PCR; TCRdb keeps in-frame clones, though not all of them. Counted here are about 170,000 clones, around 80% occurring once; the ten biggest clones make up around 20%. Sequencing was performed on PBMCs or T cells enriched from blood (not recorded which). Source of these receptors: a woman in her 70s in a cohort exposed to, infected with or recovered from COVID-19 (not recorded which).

CDR3 sequence reads: CASSPRQGAYEQYF. The CDR3 DNA sequence: TGTGCCAGCAGTCCCCGACAGGGGGCCTACGAGCAGTACTTC. The chain employs TRBV27 and TRBJ2-7; 9 bases align to TRBD1. In germline, CDR1 is MNHEY, CDR2 SMNVEV (reference sequence). This CDR3 is 14 amino acids long. J gave up 2 bases and V 5 bases, and 4 bases lay outside the gene matches.

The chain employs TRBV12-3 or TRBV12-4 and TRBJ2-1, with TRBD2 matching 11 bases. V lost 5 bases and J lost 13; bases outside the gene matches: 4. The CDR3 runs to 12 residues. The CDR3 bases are TGTGCCAGCAGTACTAGCGGGAGAGGACAGTTCTTC. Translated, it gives CASSTSGRGQFF.

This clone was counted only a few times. CDR3: CASSAGTSDTGELFF. The CDR3 DNA reads TGTGCCAGCAGCGCCGGGACTAGCGACACCGGGGAGCTGTTTTTT. The V and J genes are TRBV5-8 and TRBJ2-2, with TRBD2 identical over 10 bases. CDR3 length equals 15 residues. V lost 4 bases and J lost 3; bases outside the gene matches: 3. Per germline, CDR1 SGHTS and CDR2 YDEGEE.

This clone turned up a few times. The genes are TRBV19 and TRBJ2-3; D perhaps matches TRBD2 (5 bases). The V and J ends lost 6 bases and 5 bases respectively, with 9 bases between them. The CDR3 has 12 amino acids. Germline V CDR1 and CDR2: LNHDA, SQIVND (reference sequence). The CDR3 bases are TGTGCCAGTAGGCGGGTGGGAGATACGCAGTATTTT. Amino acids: CASRRVGDTQYF.

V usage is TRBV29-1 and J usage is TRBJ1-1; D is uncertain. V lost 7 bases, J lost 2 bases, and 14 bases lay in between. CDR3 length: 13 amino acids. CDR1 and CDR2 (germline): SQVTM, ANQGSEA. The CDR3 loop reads CSATSGINTEAFF. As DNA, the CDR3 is TGCAGCGCTACTTCGGGGATTAACACTGAAGCTTTCTTT.

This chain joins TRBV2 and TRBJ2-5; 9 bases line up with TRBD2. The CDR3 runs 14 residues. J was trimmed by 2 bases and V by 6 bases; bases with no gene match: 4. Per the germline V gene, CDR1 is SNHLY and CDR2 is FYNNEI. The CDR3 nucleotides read TGTGCCAGCAGCCGGACTAGCGAGCAAGAGACCCAGTACTTC. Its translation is CASSRTSEQETQYF. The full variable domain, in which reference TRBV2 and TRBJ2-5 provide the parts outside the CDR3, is EPEVTQTPSHQVTQMGQEVILRCVPISNHLYFYWYRQILGQKVEFLVSFYNNEISEKSEIFDDQFSVERPDGSNFTLKIRSTKLEDSAMYFCASSRTSEQETQYFGPGTRLLVL.

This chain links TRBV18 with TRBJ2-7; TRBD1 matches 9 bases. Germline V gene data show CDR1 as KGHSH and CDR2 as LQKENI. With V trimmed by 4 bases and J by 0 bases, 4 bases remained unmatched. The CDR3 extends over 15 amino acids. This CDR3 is CASSREGQGSYEQYF. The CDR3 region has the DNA TGTGCCAGCTCACGCGAGGGACAGGGCTCCTACGAGCAGTACTTC.

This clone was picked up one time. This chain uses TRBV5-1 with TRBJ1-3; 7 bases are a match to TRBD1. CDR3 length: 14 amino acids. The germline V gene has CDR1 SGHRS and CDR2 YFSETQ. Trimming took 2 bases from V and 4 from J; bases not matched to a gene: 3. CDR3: CASSLGTEGNTIYF. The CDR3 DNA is TGCGCCAGCAGCTTAGGGACAGAAGGAAACACCATATATTTT.

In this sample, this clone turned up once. The CDR3 region is CASSEQGYGYTF. CDR3 nucleotides: TGTGCCAGCAGCGAACAGGGCTATGGCTACACCTTC. The J gene is TRBJ1-2, the V gene TRBV7-2; perhaps TRBD1 as D (6 bases). The CDR3 is 12 amino acids. Germline assignment: CDR1 SGHTA and CDR2 FQGNSA. The V end lost 5 bases, the J end lost 4 bases, and 8 bases lay between the germline ends.

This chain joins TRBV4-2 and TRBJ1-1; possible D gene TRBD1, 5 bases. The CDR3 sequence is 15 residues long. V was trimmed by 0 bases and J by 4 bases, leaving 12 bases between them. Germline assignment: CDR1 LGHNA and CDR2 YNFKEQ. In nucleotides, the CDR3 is TGTGCCAGCAGCCAAGATCGAGCCGGGGGCACTGAAGCTTTCTTT. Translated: CASSQDRAGGTEAFF.

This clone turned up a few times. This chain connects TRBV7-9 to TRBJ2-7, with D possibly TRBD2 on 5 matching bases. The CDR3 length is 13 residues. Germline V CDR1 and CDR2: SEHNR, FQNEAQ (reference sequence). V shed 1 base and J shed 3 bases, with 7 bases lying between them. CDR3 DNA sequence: TGTGCCAGCAGCTTAGTCGAGGGCTACGAGCAGTACTTC. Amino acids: CASSLVEGYEQYF.

The CDR3 DNA reads TGTGCCAGCAGTTTAGGACAGGCAATGAACACTGAAGCTTTCTTT. Translating it yields CASSLGQAMNTEAFF. The rearrangement links TRBV28 to TRBJ1-1, with 7 nucleotides matching TRBD1. V gave up 2 bases and J gave up 0 bases; unmatched junction bases: 3. In germline, CDR1 is MDHEN, CDR2 SYDVKM. This CDR3 is 15 amino acids long. Drawing the rest from reference TRBV28 and TRBJ1-1, the complete variable domain is DVKVTQSSRYLVKRTGEKVFLECVQDMDHENMFWYRQDPGLGLRLIYFSYDVKMKEKGDIPEGYSVSREKKERFSLILESASTNQTSMYLCASSLGQAMNTEAFFGQGTRLTVV.

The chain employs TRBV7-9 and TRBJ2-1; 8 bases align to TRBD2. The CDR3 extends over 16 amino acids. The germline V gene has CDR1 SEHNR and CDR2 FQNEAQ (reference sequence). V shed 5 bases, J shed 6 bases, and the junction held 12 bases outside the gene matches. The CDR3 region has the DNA TGTGCCAGCAGCGCCCGGACTAGGCTAGCGGGCAATGAGCAGTTCTTC. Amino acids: CASSARTRLAGNEQFF.

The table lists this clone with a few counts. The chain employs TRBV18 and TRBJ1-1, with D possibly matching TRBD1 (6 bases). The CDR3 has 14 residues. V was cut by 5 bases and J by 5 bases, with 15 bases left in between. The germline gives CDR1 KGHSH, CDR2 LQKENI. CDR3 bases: TGTGCCAGCTCAGCGCAGGGGAGAGGGACTGAAGCTTTCTTT. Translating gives CASSAQGRGTEAFF. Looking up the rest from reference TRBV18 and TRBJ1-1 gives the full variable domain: NAGVMQNPRHLVRRRGQEARLRCSPMKGHSHVYWYRQLPEEGLKFMVYLQKENIIDESGMPKERFSAEFPKEGPSILRIQQVVRGDSAAYFCASSAQGRGTEAFFGQGTRLTVV.

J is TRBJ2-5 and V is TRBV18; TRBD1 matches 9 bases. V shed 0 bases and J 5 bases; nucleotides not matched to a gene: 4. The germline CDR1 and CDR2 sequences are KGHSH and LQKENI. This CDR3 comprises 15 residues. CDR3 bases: TGTGCCAGCTCACCACCGGAGACAGGGGGTGAGACCCAGTACTTC. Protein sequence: CASSPPETGGETQYF.

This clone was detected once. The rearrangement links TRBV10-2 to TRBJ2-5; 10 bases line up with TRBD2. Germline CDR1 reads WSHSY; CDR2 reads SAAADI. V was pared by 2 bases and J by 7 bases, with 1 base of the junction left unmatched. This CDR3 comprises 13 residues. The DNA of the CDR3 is TGCGCCAGCAGTGAGCAGCGGGGGGGGACCCAGTACTTC. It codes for CASSEQRGGTQYF.

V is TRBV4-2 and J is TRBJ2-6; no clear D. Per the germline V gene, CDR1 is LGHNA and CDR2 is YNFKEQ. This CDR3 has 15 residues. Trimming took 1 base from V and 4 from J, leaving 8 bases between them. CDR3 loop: CASSQVSGGANVLTF. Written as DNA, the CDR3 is TGTGCCAGCAGCCAAGTATCCGGGGGGGCCAACGTCCTGACTTTC.

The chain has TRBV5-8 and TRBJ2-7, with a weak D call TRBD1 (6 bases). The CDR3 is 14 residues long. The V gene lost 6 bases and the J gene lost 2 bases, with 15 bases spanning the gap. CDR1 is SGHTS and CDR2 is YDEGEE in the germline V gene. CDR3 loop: CASTIQGSTYEQYF. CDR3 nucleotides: TGTGCCAGCACCATACAGGGATCAACCTACGAGCAGTACTTC.

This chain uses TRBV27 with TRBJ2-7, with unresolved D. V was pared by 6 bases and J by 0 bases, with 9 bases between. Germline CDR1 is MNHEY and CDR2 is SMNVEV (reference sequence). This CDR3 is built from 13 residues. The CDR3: CASRHQFSYEQYF. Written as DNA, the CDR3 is TGTGCCAGCAGACATCAATTCTCCTACGAGCAGTACTTC.

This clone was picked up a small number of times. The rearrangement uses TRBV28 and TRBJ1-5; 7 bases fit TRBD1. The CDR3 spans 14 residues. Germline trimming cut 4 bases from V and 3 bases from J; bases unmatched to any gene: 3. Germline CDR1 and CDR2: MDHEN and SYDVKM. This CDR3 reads CASSSGGFNQPQHF. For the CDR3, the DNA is TGTGCCAGCAGTTCAGGGGGGTTCAATCAGCCCCAGCATTTT.

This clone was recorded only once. The CDR3 DNA is TGTGCCAGCAGTTACACCACAACCTACGAGCAGTACTTC. It yields the protein CASSYTTTYEQYF. The rearrangement uses TRBV6-2 or TRBV6-3 and TRBJ2-7; D uncertain. Germline V gene data show CDR1 as MNHEY and CDR2 as SVGEGT. This CDR3 contains 13 residues. V was trimmed by 2 bases and J by 2 bases, leaving 7 bases between them.

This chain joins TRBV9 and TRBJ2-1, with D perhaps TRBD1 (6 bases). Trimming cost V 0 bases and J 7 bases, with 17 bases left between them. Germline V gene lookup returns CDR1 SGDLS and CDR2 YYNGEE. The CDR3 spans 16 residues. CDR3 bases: TGTGCCAGCAGCGTAGGGGCAGGGGTAATCGTTAATGAGCAGTTCTTC. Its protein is CASSVGAGVIVNEQFF.